This T cell receptor beta chain was recorded in a study of blood T cell repertoires in COVID-19. This CDR3 is built from 16 residues. V was pared by 0 bases and J by 4 bases, with 4 bases of the junction left unmatched. The V gene's germline CDR1 is MGHRA and CDR2 YSYEKL. Assay used: immunoSEQ multiplex PCR; TCRdb lists only in-frame clones, some missing. The table includes about 170,000 clones, about 79% detected once. The age range of participants was about 18 to 95 years, with residence in under 30 US areas. Cohort 3 donors counted as recovered after two negative PCRs, clearance, or resolved symptoms.

Sequencing was done on a sample of PBMCs or T cells enriched from blood (not recorded which). The V and J genes are TRBV4-1 and TRBJ2-1; 9 bases are shared with TRBD2. This sequence was found in a man between 45 and 60 years old who had recovered from COVID-19. CDR3 DNA sequence: TGCGCCAGCAGCCAAGATGGGCGGGGGGGTTACAATGAGCAGTTCTTC. Residues: CASSQDGRGGYNEQFF.